These T cell receptor beta chains were read from a single sample in a study of blood T cell repertoires in COVID-19. Profiled with immunoSEQ multiplex PCR; TCRdb holds only in-frame clones, not every one. The sample has about 280,000 clones, approximately 85% seen once; the top ten hold approximately 9.9%. Sample: peripheral blood. These receptors came from a woman in her 70s with acute or convalescent COVID-19. Both conserved end residues are part of each CDR3. The D gene is left open where the match is weak. Clone size is shown for a subset of rows, as once, few, many or a class of expanded clone.

d_call	clone_size	j_call	v_call	cdr3_aa	cdr3_nt
-	-	TRBJ1-2	TRBV3-1/TRBV3-2	CASSQLAEGGYTF	TGTGCCAGCAGCCAACTAGCCGAAGGTGGCTACACCTTC
-	-	TRBJ2-7	TRBV12-5	CASGLGTQGGYEQYF	TGTGCTAGTGGTTTGGGGACACAGGGGGGGTACGAGCAGTACTTC
-	-	TRBJ1-1	TRBV7-9	CASEGQMNTEAFF	TGTGCCAGTGAGGGCCAGATGAACACTGAAGCTTTCTTT
TRBD1	few	TRBJ1-5	TRBV28	CASSRDSRGGQPQHF	TGTGCCAGCAGTCGGGACAGTCGAGGGGGTCAGCCCCAGCATTTT
-	-	TRBJ1-2	TRBV18	CASSPGGQDSALGGYTF	TGTGCCAGCTCACCAGGGGGTCAGGACAGTGCCTTGGGTGGCTACACCTTC
-	few	TRBJ1-2	TRBV3-1/TRBV3-2	CASSQGLANYGYTF	TGTGCCAGCAGCCAAGGGTTAGCTAACTATGGCTACACCTTC
TRBD1	-	TRBJ2-3	TRBV7-2	CASSSGTGAPDTQYF	TGTGCCAGCAGCTCTGGGACAGGGGCCCCTGATACGCAGTATTTT
-	-	TRBJ1-2	TRBV3-1/TRBV3-2	CASSQRVGGAGGYTF	TGTGCCAGCAGCCAAAGAGTCGGGGGGGCGGGTGGCTACACCTTC
TRBD2	few	TRBJ2-2	TRBV10-1	CASSGLAGSGELFF	TGCGCCAGCAGTGGACTAGCGGGGTCCGGGGAGCTGTTTTTT
-	-	TRBJ2-7	TRBV9	CASSAPGLHEQYF	TGTGCCAGCAGCGCGCCAGGTCTCCACGAGCAGTACTTC
-	-	TRBJ2-1	TRBV5-4	CASSFNLGREEQFF	TGTGCCAGCAGCTTTAATCTGGGGCGAGAAGAGCAGTTCTTC
TRBD1	-	TRBJ2-5	TRBV7-9	CASSGQGRQETQYF	TGTGCCAGCAGCGGACAGGGGAGACAAGAGACCCAGTACTTC
TRBD1	-	TRBJ1-2	TRBV15	CATSRGGTGKGYTF	TGTGCCACCAGCAGGGGTGGGACAGGGAAAGGCTACACCTTC
-	-	TRBJ2-3	TRBV27	CASRSLSRTDTQYF	TGTGCCAGCAGGTCCTTATCCCGCACAGATACGCAGTATTTT
-	-	TRBJ1-6	TRBV7-2	CASSSYRALNSPLHF	TGTGCCAGCAGCTCATACAGGGCGCTTAATTCACCCCTCCACTTT
-	-	TRBJ2-2	TRBV11-2	CASSILTGKDTGELFF	TGTGCCAGCAGCATACTAACAGGGAAGGACACCGGGGAGCTGTTTTTT
-	-	TRBJ1-2	TRBV27	CARGTGLGGYTF	TGTGCCAGGGGCACAGGTTTGGGCGGCTACACCTTC
-	-	TRBJ1-2	TRBV5-1	CASSPEGNYGYTF	TGCGCCAGCAGCCCCGAGGGTAACTATGGCTACACCTTC